This paragraph covers one TCR beta chain sequence. The antigen is unknown. The CDR3 sequence is 13 residues long. Trimming shortened V by 5 bases and J by 3 bases, and 11 bases separated the two germline ends. CDR1 and CDR2 (germline): SGHVS, FNYEAQ. The record originates from a study of response to subunit inactivated influenza vaccine. The study, taken as a whole, reports: Each seasonal influenza vaccination, the authors suggested, recruits few new T cells.

MiXCR, run by TCRdb on the RT-PCR reads, gives a single entry per CDR3 protein. The sample has 800,000 or so distinct CDR3 sequences; around 21% are singletons. This TCR was sampled from a man in his fifties who received an inactivated influenza vaccine. The sample here was PBMCs from blood, taken more than 4 days after vaccination. The rearrangement joins TRBV7-6 to TRBJ2-7; tentatively, D is TRBD1 (6 bases). The CDR3, as DNA: TGTGCCAGCAGCACCGGACAGCTCTACGAGCAGTACTTC. It is translated as CASSTGQLYEQYF.